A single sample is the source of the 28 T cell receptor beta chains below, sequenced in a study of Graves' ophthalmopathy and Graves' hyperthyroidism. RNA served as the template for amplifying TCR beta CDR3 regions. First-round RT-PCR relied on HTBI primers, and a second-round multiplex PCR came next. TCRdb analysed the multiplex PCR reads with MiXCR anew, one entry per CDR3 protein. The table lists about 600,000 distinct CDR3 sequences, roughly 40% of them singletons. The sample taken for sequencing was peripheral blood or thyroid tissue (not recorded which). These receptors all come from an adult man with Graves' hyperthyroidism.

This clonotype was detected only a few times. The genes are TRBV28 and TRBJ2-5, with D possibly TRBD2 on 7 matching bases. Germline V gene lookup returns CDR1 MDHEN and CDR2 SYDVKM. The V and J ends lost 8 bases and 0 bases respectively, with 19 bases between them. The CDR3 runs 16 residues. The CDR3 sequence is CASGAGATRYQETQYF. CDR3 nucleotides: TGTGCCAGCGGGGCGGGGGCCACTAGGTACCAAGAGACCCAGTACTTC.

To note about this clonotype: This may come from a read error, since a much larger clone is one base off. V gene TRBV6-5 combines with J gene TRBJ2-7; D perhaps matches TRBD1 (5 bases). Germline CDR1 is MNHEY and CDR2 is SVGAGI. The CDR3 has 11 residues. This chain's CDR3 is CTSRRGYEQYF. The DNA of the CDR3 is TGTACCAGCAGAAGGGGCTACGAGCAGTACTTC.

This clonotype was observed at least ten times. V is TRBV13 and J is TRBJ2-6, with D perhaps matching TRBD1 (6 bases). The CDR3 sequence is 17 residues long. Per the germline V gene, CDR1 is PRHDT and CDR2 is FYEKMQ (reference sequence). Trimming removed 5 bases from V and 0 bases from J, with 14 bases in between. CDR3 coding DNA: TGTGCCAGCAGCACCCGGGACATTGACTCTGGGGCCAACGTCCTGACTTTC. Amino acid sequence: CASSTRDIDSGANVLTF.

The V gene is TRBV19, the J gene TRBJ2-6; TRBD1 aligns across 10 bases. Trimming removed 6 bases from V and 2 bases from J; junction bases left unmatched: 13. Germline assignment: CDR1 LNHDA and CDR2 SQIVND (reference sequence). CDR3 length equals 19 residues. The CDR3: CASSEENMDRGAGANVLTF. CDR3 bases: TGTGCCAGTAGCGAGGAAAACATGGACAGGGGGGCTGGGGCCAACGTCCTGACTTTC. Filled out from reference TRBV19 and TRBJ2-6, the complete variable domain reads DGGITQSPKYLFRKEGQNVTLSCEQNLNHDAMYWYRQDPGQGLRLIYYSQIVNDFQKGDIAEGYSVSREKKESFPLTVTSAQKNPTAFYLCASSEENMDRGAGANVLTFGAGSRLTVL.

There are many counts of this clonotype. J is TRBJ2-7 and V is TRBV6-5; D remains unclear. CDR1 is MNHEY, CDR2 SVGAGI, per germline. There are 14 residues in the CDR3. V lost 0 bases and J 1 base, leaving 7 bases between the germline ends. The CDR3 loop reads CASSYSASSYEQYF. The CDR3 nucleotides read TGTGCCAGCAGTTACTCGGCATCATCCTACGAGCAGTACTTC.

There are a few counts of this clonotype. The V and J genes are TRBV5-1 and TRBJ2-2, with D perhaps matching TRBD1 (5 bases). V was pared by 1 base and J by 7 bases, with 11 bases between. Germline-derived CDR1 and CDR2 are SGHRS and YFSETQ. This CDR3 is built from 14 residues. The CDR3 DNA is TGCGCCAGCAGCTTGTCAGGGAAGAACGGGGAGCTGTTTTTT. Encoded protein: CASSLSGKNGELFF.

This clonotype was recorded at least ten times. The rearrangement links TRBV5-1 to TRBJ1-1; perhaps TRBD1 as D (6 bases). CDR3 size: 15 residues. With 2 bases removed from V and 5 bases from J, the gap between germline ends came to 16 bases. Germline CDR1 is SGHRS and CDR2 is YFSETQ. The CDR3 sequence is CASSFLGRGMTEAFF. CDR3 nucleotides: TGCGCCAGCAGCTTCTTGGGCAGGGGTATGACTGAAGCTTTCTTT.

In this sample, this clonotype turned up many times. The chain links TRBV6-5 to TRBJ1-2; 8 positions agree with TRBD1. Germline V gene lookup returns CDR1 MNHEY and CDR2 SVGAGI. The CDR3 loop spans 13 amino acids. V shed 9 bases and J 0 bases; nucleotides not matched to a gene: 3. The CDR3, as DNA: TGTGCCAGTGGACAGGGAGCTAACTATGGCTACACCTTC. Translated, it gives CASGQGANYGYTF.

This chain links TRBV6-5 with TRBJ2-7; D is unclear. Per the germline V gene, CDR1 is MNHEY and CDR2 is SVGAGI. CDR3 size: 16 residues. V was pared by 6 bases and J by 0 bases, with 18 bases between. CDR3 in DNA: TGTGCCAGCAGCCCGCGGCAGACTTTGAGCTCCTACGAGCAGTACTTC. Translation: CASSPRQTLSSYEQYF.

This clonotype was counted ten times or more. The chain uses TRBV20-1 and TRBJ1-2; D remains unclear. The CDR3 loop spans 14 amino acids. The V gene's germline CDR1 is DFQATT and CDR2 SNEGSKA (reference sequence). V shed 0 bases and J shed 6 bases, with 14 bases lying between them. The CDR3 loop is CSARDLREGDGYTF. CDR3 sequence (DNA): TGCAGTGCTAGAGATTTGCGGGAGGGCGATGGCTACACCTTC.

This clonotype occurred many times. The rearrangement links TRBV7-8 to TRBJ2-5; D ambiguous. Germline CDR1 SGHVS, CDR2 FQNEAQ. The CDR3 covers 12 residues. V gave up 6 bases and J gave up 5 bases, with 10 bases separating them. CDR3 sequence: CASRGWKETQYF. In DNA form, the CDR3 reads TGTGCCAGCAGGGGATGGAAGGAGACCCAGTACTTC.

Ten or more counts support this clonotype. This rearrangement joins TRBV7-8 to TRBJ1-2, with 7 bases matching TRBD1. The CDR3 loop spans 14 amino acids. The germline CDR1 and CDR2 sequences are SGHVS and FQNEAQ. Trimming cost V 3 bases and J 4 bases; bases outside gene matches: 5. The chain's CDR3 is CASSLGGTAYGYTF. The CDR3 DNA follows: TGTGCCAGCAGCTTGGGGGGGACAGCCTATGGCTACACCTTC.

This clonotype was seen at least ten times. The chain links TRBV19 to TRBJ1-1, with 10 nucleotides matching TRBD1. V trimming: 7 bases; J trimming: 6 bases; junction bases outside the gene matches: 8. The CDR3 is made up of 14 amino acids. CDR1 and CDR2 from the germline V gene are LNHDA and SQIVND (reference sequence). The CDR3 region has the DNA TGTGCCAGTAAGGTGGGACAGGGGACCCCTGAAGCTTTCTTT. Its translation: CASKVGQGTPEAFF.

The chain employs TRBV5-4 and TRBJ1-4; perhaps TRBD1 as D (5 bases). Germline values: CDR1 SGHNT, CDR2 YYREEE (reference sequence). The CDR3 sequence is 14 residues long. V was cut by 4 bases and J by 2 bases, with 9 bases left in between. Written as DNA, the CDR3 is TGTGCCAGCAGCCAGGGACGGACTAATGAAAAACTGTTTTTT. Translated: CASSQGRTNEKLFF.

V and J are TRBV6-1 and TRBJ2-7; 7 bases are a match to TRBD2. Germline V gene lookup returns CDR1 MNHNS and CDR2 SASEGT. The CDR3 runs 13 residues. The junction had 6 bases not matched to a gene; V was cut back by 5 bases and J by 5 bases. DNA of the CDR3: TGTGCCAGCAGTTCTAGCGGTGGCCACGAGCAGTACTTC. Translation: CASSSSGGHEQYF.

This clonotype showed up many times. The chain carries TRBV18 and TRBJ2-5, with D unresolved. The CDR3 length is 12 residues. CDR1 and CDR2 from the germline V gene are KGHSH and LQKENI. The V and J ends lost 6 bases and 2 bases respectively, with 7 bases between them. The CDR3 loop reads CASSSVQETQYF. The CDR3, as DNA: TGTGCCAGCTCCTCGGTTCAAGAGACCCAGTACTTC.

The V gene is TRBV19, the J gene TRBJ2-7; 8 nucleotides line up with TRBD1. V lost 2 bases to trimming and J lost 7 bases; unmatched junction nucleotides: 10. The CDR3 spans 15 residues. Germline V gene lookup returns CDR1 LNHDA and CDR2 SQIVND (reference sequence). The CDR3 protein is CASSISTGGTGEQYF. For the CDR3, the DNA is TGTGCCAGTAGTATAAGCACAGGGGGGACCGGGGAGCAGTACTTC. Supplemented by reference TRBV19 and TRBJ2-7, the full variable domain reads DGGITQSPKYLFRKEGQNVTLSCEQNLNHDAMYWYRQDPGQGLRLIYYSQIVNDFQKGDIAEGYSVSREKKESFPLTVTSAQKNPTAFYLCASSISTGGTGEQYFGPGTRLTVT.

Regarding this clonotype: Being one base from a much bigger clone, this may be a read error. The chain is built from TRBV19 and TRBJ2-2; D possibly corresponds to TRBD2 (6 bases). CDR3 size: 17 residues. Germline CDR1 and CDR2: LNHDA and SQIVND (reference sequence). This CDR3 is CASVRAGPGTNTGGLFF. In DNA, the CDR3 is TGTGCCAGTGTGAGGGCGGGGCCGGGAACGAACACCGGGGGGCTGTTTTTT.

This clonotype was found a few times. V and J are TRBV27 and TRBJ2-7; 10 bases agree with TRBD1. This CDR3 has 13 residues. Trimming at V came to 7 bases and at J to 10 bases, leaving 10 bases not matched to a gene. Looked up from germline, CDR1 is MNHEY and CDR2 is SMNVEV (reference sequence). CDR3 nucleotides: TGTGCCAGCATGGAGGGGACAGGGGTGGAACAGTACTTC. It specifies CASMEGTGVEQYF.

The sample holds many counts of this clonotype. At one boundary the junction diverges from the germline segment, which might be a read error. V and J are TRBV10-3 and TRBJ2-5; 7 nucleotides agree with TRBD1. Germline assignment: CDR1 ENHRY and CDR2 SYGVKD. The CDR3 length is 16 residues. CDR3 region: CASSTIGTDLQETQYF. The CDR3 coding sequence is TGTGCCAGCAGTACGATAGGGACAGACCTCCAAGAGACCCAGTACTTC.

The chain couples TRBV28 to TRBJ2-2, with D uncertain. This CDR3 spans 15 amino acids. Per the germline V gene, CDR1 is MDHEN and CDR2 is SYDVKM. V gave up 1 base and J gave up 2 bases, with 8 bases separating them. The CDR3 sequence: CASSLYGSNTGELFF. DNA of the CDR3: TGTGCCAGCAGTTTATACGGCAGTAACACCGGGGAGCTGTTTTTT.

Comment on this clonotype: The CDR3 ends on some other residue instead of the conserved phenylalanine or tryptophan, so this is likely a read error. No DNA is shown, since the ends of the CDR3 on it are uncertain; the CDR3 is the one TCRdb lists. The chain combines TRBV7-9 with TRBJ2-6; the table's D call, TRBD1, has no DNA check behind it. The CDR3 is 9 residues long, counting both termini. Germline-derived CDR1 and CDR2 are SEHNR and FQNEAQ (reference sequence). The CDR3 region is CASSFTPGQ.

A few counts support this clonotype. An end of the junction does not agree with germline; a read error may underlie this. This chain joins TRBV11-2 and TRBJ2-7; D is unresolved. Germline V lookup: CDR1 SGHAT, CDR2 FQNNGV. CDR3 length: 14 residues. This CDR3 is CASSYPSTSYEQYF. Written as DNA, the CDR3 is TGCGCCAGCAGCTATCCTTCAACTTCCTACGAGCAGTACTTC.

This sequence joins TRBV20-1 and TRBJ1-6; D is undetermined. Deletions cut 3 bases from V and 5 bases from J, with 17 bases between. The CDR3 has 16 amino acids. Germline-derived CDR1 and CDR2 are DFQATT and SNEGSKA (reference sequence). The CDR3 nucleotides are TGCAGTGCTAGTCTAACCCCGGGATTCGATAATTCACCCCTCCACTTT. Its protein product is CSASLTPGFDNSPLHF.

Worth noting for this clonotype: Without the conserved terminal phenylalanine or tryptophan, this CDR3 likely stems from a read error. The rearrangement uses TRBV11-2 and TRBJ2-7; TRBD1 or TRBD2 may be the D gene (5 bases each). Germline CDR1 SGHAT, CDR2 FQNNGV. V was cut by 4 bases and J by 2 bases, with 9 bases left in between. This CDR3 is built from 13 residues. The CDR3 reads CASSYRDPYEQYL. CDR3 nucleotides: TGTGCCAGCAGCTATAGGGACCCCTACGAGCAGTACCTC.

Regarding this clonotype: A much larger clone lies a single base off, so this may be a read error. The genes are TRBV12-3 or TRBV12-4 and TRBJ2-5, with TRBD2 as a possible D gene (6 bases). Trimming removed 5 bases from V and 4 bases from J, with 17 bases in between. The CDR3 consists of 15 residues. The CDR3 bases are TGTGCCAGCAGTGAGCGGAGGGGCTTGGGAGAGACCCAGTACTTC. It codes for CASSERRGLGETQYF.

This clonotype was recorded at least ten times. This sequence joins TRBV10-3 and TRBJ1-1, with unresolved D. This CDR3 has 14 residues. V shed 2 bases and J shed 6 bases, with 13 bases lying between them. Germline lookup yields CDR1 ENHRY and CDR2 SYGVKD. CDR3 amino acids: CAISERKVWAEAFF. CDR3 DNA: TGTGCCATCAGTGAGCGTAAGGTCTGGGCTGAAGCTTTCTTT.

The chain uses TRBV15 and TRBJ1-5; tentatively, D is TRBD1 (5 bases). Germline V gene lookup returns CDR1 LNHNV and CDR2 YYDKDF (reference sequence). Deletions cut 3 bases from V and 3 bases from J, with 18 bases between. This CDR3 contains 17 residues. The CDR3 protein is CATSSLEPGRVNQPQHF. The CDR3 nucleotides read TGTGCCACCAGCAGCTTGGAGCCAGGGAGGGTCAATCAGCCCCAGCATTTT.